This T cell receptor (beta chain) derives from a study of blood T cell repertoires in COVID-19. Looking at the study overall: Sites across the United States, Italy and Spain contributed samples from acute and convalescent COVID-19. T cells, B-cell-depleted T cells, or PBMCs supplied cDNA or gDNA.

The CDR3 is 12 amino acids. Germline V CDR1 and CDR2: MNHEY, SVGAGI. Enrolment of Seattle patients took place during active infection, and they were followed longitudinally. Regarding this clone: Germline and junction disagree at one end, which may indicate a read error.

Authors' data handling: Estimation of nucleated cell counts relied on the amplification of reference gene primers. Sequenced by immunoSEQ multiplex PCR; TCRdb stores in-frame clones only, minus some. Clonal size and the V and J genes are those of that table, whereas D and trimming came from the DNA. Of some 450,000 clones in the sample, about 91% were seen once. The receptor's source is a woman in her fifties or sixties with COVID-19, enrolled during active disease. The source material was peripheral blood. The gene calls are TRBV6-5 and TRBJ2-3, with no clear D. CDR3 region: CASLGSTYTQYF. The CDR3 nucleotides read TGTGCCAGCTTAGGTAGCACATATACGCAGTATTTT.